These 32 T cell receptor beta chains share one sample of origin, sequenced in a study of blood T cell dynamics during melanoma immunotherapy. Noted time point: week 3, after first cycle of checkpoint inhibitor. Generated by immunoSEQ multiplex PCR, the TCRdb table keeps only in-frame clones and is missing some. In the table there are some 11,000 clones, about four fifths of which are singletons. The specimen comprised blood, sampled from a patient treated with checkpoint blockade. The receptors derive from a human donor with melanoma.

This chain links TRBV18 with TRBJ2-3, with D tentatively TRBD2 (6 bases). CDR3 length: 12 residues. In germline, CDR1 is KGHSH, CDR2 LQKENI. Trimming cost V 4 bases and J 4 bases, with 6 bases left between them. The CDR3 region is CASSRGADTQYF. CDR3 bases: TGTGCCAGCTCACGGGGGGCAGATACGCAGTATTTT. Together with reference TRBV18 and TRBJ2-3, the CDR3 gives the full variable domain: NAGVMQNPRHLVRRRGQEARLRCSPMKGHSHVYWYRQLPEEGLKFMVYLQKENIIDESGMPKERFSAEFPKEGPSILRIQQVVRGDSAAYFCASSRGADTQYFGPGTRLTVL.

The rearrangement joins TRBV27 to TRBJ2-3; 10 bases are a match to TRBD2. The germline V gene has CDR1 MNHEY and CDR2 SMNVEV (reference sequence). The J segment lost 4 bases and the V segment lost 1 base, leaving 2 bases of the junction unmatched. The CDR3 length is 15 residues. CDR3 in amino acids: CASSLYLAGADTQYF. Here the CDR3 DNA reads TGTGCCAGCAGTTTATATCTAGCGGGAGCAGATACGCAGTATTTT.

A word on this clone: This specimen includes other DNA sequences encoding the same CDR3. The gene calls are TRBV7-2 and TRBJ1-5; the D gene is possibly TRBD1 (6 bases). Trimming removed 5 bases from V and 2 bases from J, with 7 bases in between. CDR1 is SGHTA and CDR2 is FQGNSA in the germline V gene. The CDR3 spans 13 residues. CDR3 sequence reads: CASSRQGNQPQHF. The CDR3 nucleotides read TGTGCCAGCAGCCGACAGGGCAATCAGCCCCAGCATTTT. The full variable domain, with the rest looked up from reference TRBV7-2 and TRBJ1-5, is GAGVSQSPSNKVTEKGKDVELRCDPISGHTALYWYRQSLGQGLEFLIYFQGNSAPDKSGLPSDRFSAERTGGSVSTLTIQRTQQEDSAVYLCASSRQGNQPQHFGDGTRLSIL.

The chain combines TRBV7-3 with TRBJ2-5, with D possibly called TRBD1 or TRBD2 (5 bases each). The CDR3 is 16 residues long. The germline V gene encodes CDR1 SGHTA and CDR2 FQGTGA. V was shortened by 5 bases and J by 5 bases, with 21 bases between the two germline ends. The chain's CDR3 is CASSKFPRGREETQYF. CDR3 sequence (DNA): TGTGCCAGCAGCAAGTTCCCCCGGGGCAGAGAGGAGACCCAGTACTTC.

The rearrangement uses TRBV5-5 and TRBJ2-1, with a possible D match to TRBD2 (5 bases). The germline V gene has CDR1 SGHKS and CDR2 YYEKEE (reference sequence). V shed 3 bases and J shed 7 bases, with 8 bases lying between them. CDR3 size: 12 residues. The CDR3 coding sequence is TGTGCCAGCAGCTGGACGGGGAATGAGCAGTTCTTC. Its translation: CASSWTGNEQFF.

This chain joins TRBV2 and TRBJ2-1; 8 positions match TRBD2. J was trimmed by 0 bases and V by 8 bases; bases with no gene match: 3. Germline V gene lookup returns CDR1 SNHLY and CDR2 FYNNEI. The CDR3 totals 14 residues. The DNA of the CDR3 is TGTGCCAGCTCCGGGACTAGCTCCTACAATGAGCAGTTCTTC. Amino acid sequence: CASSGTSSYNEQFF. Together with reference TRBV2 and TRBJ2-1, the CDR3 gives the full variable domain: EPEVTQTPSHQVTQMGQEVILRCVPISNHLYFYWYRQILGQKVEFLVSFYNNEISEKSEIFDDQFSVERPDGSNFTLKIRSTKLEDSAMYFCASSGTSSYNEQFFGPGTRLTVL.

The rearrangement uses TRBV7-7 and TRBJ1-5; TRBD1 aligns across 11 bases. The V gene end was trimmed by 5 bases and the J gene end by 2 bases; junction bases not matched to a gene: 8. This CDR3 has 17 amino acids. Germline-derived CDR1 and CDR2 are SSHAT and FNYEAQ (reference sequence). The CDR3 is CASSPPDRGRGNQPQHF. The DNA of the CDR3 is TGTGCCAGCAGCCCGCCGGACAGGGGGCGAGGCAATCAGCCCCAGCATTTT.

V gene TRBV18 combines with J gene TRBJ2-1; 10 positions match TRBD2. This CDR3 comprises 16 residues. The V segment lost 5 bases and the J segment 0 bases; nucleotides outside the gene matches: 4. Germline CDR1 and CDR2: KGHSH and LQKENI. The CDR3 DNA reads TGTGCCAGCTCATCCTCTAGCGGGAGCTCCTACAATGAGCAGTTCTTC. Encoded protein: CASSSSSGSSYNEQFF.

J is TRBJ2-7 and V is TRBV5-4; D remains unclear. With 1 base removed from V and 3 bases from J, the gap between germline ends came to 5 bases. The CDR3 contains 12 residues. The germline gives CDR1 SGHNT, CDR2 YYREEE (reference sequence). The CDR3 here is CASSLYGYEQYF. The CDR3 nucleotides are TGTGCCAGCAGCTTGTATGGCTACGAGCAGTACTTC.

CDR3 region: CASSQEIWSGNGNEKLFF. The DNA for the CDR3 is TGTGCCAGCAGCCAAGAAATATGGTCGGGGAACGGTAATGAAAAACTGTTTTTT. This chain links TRBV4-2 with TRBJ1-4; the D is unclear. There are 18 residues in the CDR3. In germline, CDR1 is LGHNA, CDR2 YNFKEQ. Trimming removed 0 bases at V and 4 bases at J, with 18 bases between.

The chain couples TRBV5-1 to TRBJ2-3, with D perhaps TRBD2 (5 bases). The CDR3 has 16 residues. V lost 0 bases to trimming and J lost 2 bases, with 13 bases between them. Germline CDR1 reads SGHRS; CDR2 reads YFSETQ. CDR3 sequence: CASSLGTNGVTDTQYF. The CDR3 DNA follows: TGCGCCAGCAGCTTGGGAACTAACGGGGTCACAGATACGCAGTATTTT.

This rearrangement joins TRBV9 to TRBJ2-3; 8 nucleotides agree with TRBD2. The germline gives CDR1 SGDLS, CDR2 YYNGEE. Trimming took 4 bases from V and 4 from J; bases not matched to a gene: 2. The CDR3 totals 13 residues. The CDR3 spells CASSTSGSDTQYF. The CDR3 nucleotides are TGTGCCAGCAGCACTAGCGGTTCAGATACGCAGTATTTT.

V gene TRBV11-1 combines with J gene TRBJ1-1; a possible D gene is TRBD1 (6 bases). V was trimmed by 5 bases and J by 3 bases, leaving 16 bases between them. The CDR3 spans 15 residues. The V gene's germline CDR1 is SGHAT and CDR2 FQDESV (reference sequence). The chain's CDR3 is CASSPPGGRHTEAFF. CDR3 sequence (DNA): TGTGCCAGCAGCCCACCGGGGGGCAGACACACTGAAGCTTTCTTT.

The gene calls are TRBV4-3 and TRBJ1-4; D is unclear. Deletions cut 1 base from V and 0 bases from J, with 9 bases between. The CDR3 is 16 amino acids. Germline V gene data show CDR1 as LGHNA and CDR2 as YSLEER. CDR3 sequence reads: CASSQGPVATNEKLFF. The CDR3, as DNA: TGCGCCAGCAGCCAAGGGCCAGTAGCAACTAATGAAAAACTGTTTTTT.

The CDR3 is CASSYGTERVREQYF. DNA for the CDR3: TGTGCCAGCAGTTACGGGACAGAAAGGGTTCGGGAGCAGTACTTC. The chain uses TRBV6-6 and TRBJ2-7; 7 bases match TRBD1. This CDR3 spans 15 amino acids. The V and J ends lost 2 bases and 7 bases, in that order; junction bases with no gene match: 11. From germline, CDR1 is MNHNY and CDR2 SVGAGI (reference sequence).

CDR3 loop: CASSFGTSGSYEQYF. The CDR3 bases are TGTGCCAGCAGCTTCGGGACTAGCGGTTCCTACGAGCAGTACTTC. The chain links TRBV28 to TRBJ2-7, with 11 bases fitting TRBD2. Looked up from germline, CDR1 is MDHEN and CDR2 is SYDVKM. The CDR3 loop spans 15 amino acids. Trimming removed 6 bases from V and 1 base from J; junction bases left unmatched: 5. The whole variable domain, remainder taken from reference TRBV28 and TRBJ2-7, is DVKVTQSSRYLVKRTGEKVFLECVQDMDHENMFWYRQDPGLGLRLIYFSYDVKMKEKGDIPEGYSVSREKKERFSLILESASTNQTSMYLCASSFGTSGSYEQYFGPGTRLTVT.

This rearrangement joins TRBV7-8 to TRBJ2-5, with 8 bases identical to TRBD1. Trimming at V came to 6 bases and at J to 4 bases, leaving 13 bases not matched to a gene. The germline V gene has CDR1 SGHVS and CDR2 FQNEAQ. The CDR3 contains 16 residues. The DNA of the CDR3 is TGTGCCAGCAGTCCCGTTGGAGGGACAGGAAGAGAGACCCAGTACTTC. Protein: CASSPVGGTGRETQYF.

The chain employs TRBV19 and TRBJ1-2; the match to TRBD1 covers 8 bases. The ends lost 6 bases at V and 4 bases at J; junction bases unmatched: 16. CDR1 and CDR2 (germline): LNHDA, SQIVND (reference sequence). CDR3 length: 17 residues. CDR3 DNA: TGTGCCAGTAGCGGCCCGGGAGGACAGGGTAACGGCTATGGCTACACCTTC. Translated: CASSGPGGQGNGYGYTF. The variable domain in full, completed from reference TRBV19 and TRBJ1-2, reads DGGITQSPKYLFRKEGQNVTLSCEQNLNHDAMYWYRQDPGQGLRLIYYSQIVNDFQKGDIAEGYSVSREKKESFPLTVTSAQKNPTAFYLCASSGPGGQGNGYGYTFGSGTRLTVV.

The chain employs TRBV7-9 and TRBJ1-2; D not certain. Germline CDR1 reads SEHNR; CDR2 reads FQNEAQ (reference sequence). Trimming stripped 1 base from V and 6 bases from J, with 6 bases between. There are 12 residues in the CDR3. The CDR3 loop reads CASSLGPDGYTF. In nucleotides, the CDR3 is TGTGCCAGCAGCTTAGGGCCTGATGGCTACACCTTC.

In its sample, this clone was seen a few times. The chain combines TRBV4-1 with TRBJ1-5; D gene ambiguous. The CDR3 extends over 13 amino acids. The germline V and J ends were trimmed by 0 bases and 6 bases, with 6 bases remaining between them. The V gene's germline CDR1 is MGHRA and CDR2 YSYEKL. The CDR3 DNA is TGCGCCAGCAGCCAAGATGAAAGTCAGCCCCAGCATTTT. It encodes CASSQDESQPQHF.

Concerning this clone itself: This CDR3 is missing its conserved last phenylalanine or tryptophan, likely due to a read error. The V and J genes are TRBV2 and TRBJ1-5; D not resolved. Looked up from germline, CDR1 is SNHLY and CDR2 is FYNNEI. CDR3 length equals 13 residues. V was cut by 1 base and J by 5 bases, with 6 bases left in between. The CDR3, as DNA: TGTGCCAGCAGTGAAGACCCGGATCAGCCCCAGCATTCT. This codes for CASSEDPDQPQHS.

CDR3 sequence (DNA): TGTGCCAGCAGCCTCAACTTACTAGCGGGGCGGGTCAATGAGCAGTTCTTC. This translates into CASSLNLLAGRVNEQFF. The V and J genes are TRBV5-8 and TRBJ2-1, with 10 bases matching TRBD2. The CDR3 consists of 17 residues. V dropped 4 bases and J dropped 6; count of bases not matched to a gene: 13. From germline, CDR1 is SGHTS and CDR2 YDEGEE.

The chain recombines TRBV4-2 with TRBJ2-2; D remains unclear. V lost 4 bases and J 2 bases, leaving 2 bases between the germline ends. The CDR3 has 12 residues. Looked up from germline, CDR1 is LGHNA and CDR2 is YNFKEQ. CDR3 loop: CASSRNTGELFF. In nucleotides, the CDR3 is TGTGCCAGCAGCCGAAACACCGGGGAGCTGTTTTTT.

The chain employs TRBV19 and TRBJ2-2; TRBD2 agrees at 11 bases. The germline CDR1 and CDR2 sequences are LNHDA and SQIVND (reference sequence). The CDR3 extends over 19 amino acids. Trimming cost V 6 bases and J 6 bases; bases outside gene matches: 18. The DNA for the CDR3 is TGTGCCAGTAGCTTTCCCGTAGGGCTAGCGGGAGGACCGGCCGGGGAGCTGTTTTTT. It is translated as CASSFPVGLAGGPAGELFF.

The chain uses TRBV28 and TRBJ2-3; TRBD2 matches at 7 bases. V gave up 5 bases and J gave up 2 bases; unmatched junction bases: 7. Germline V lookup: CDR1 MDHEN, CDR2 SYDVKM. The CDR3 is 15 residues long. As DNA, the CDR3 is TGTGCCAGCAGTGAAATAGCGGGCGTCACAGATACGCAGTATTTT. Translation gives CASSEIAGVTDTQYF.

The chain carries TRBV7-2 and TRBJ2-7; D might be TRBD2 (6 bases). Trimming removed 5 bases at V and 0 bases at J, with 20 bases between. The CDR3 is made up of 17 amino acids. Looked up from germline, CDR1 is SGHTA and CDR2 is FQGNSA. The chain's CDR3 is CASSLDELARSSYEQYF. The DNA of the CDR3 is TGTGCCAGCAGCCTTGACGAACTAGCTAGAAGCTCCTACGAGCAGTACTTC.

This chain connects TRBV4-2 to TRBJ1-1; a possible D gene is TRBD1 (5 bases). CDR1 and CDR2 from the germline V gene are LGHNA and YNFKEQ. V was shortened by 5 bases and J by 9 bases, with 19 bases between the two germline ends. The CDR3 has 14 residues. CDR3 sequence: CASSLGEGQGQAFF. The CDR3 nucleotides are TGTGCCAGCAGCTTAGGGGAGGGGCAGGGACAAGCTTTCTTT.

The gene calls are TRBV5-1 and TRBJ2-5, with 8 positions matching TRBD2. Germline-derived CDR1 and CDR2 are SGHRS and YFSETQ. With 2 bases clipped from V and 5 bases from J, the junction kept 8 bases outside the gene matches. The CDR3 covers 15 residues. CDR3 DNA: TGCGCCAGCAGCTTTCGACGGGGGGGCCGGGAGACCCAGTACTTC. The encoded protein is CASSFRRGGRETQYF.

The V and J genes are TRBV19 and TRBJ2-7, with 9 positions matching TRBD1. The CDR3 runs to 16 residues. CDR1 LNHDA and CDR2 SQIVND come from the germline V gene (reference sequence). Trimming removed 5 bases from V and 1 base from J; junction bases left unmatched: 9. The CDR3 is CASSSLQGALSYEQYF. CDR3 nucleotide sequence: TGTGCCAGTAGTTCTCTACAGGGGGCACTTTCCTACGAGCAGTACTTC.

This sequence joins TRBV5-8 and TRBJ2-2; a weak D match, TRBD1 (6 bases). Trimming stripped 4 bases from V and 2 bases from J, with 9 bases between. This CDR3 spans 14 amino acids. Germline-derived CDR1 and CDR2 are SGHTS and YDEGEE. Here the CDR3 reads CASSTRGNTGELFF. CDR3 bases: TGTGCCAGCAGCACCAGGGGAAACACCGGGGAGCTGTTTTTT.

For the CDR3, the DNA is TGTGCCAGTAGTATAGTAGCCGGACAGGCGGGGGATTCACCCCTCCACTTT. It codes for CASSIVAGQAGDSPLHF. The chain joins TRBV19 to TRBJ1-6; 7 bases are a match to TRBD1. CDR3 length: 17 residues. Germline V gene lookup returns CDR1 LNHDA and CDR2 SQIVND (reference sequence). Trimming removed 1 base from V and 8 bases from J; junction bases left unmatched: 11.

The chain is built from TRBV7-2 and TRBJ2-3; 10 positions match TRBD1. Germline CDR1 SGHTA, CDR2 FQGNSA. This CDR3 has 16 residues. V trimming: 3 bases; J trimming: 1 base; junction bases outside the gene matches: 4. CDR3 protein: CASSFRQGARTDTQYF. CDR3 DNA: TGTGCCAGCAGCTTTCGACAGGGGGCGCGCACAGATACGCAGTATTTT. The whole variable domain, filled in from reference TRBV7-2 and TRBJ2-3, reads GAGVSQSPSNKVTEKGKDVELRCDPISGHTALYWYRQSLGQGLEFLIYFQGNSAPDKSGLPSDRFSAERTGGSVSTLTIQRTQQEDSAVYLCASSFRQGARTDTQYFGPGTRLTVL.